This TCR beta chain was captured in a study of blood T cell repertoires in COVID-19. Study-wide background: From the United States, Italy and Spain came samples of acute and convalescent COVID-19. Sources were T cells, B-cell-depleted T cells, or PBMCs; the material itself was cDNA or gDNA.

Authors' methods: The authors estimated nucleated cell counts from reference gene primer amplification. Sequenced by immunoSEQ multiplex PCR; TCRdb stores in-frame clones only, minus some. That table furnishes V, J and clone size, whereas the DNA furnished D and trimming. The sample lists 65,000 to 95,000 clones, about 88% occurring once. Sequencing input: peripheral blood. The sequence derives from a man aged 70 or older with active or convalescent COVID-19.

Written as DNA, the CDR3 is TGTGCCAGCAGCCTGACAGGGGGCGCGAATAATTCACCCCTCCACTTT. Translating gives CASSLTGGANNSPLHF. The chain employs TRBV3-1 (or the pseudogene TRBV3-2) and TRBJ1-6, with 10 bases identical to TRBD1. The CDR3 contains 16 residues. V lost 4 bases to trimming and J lost 5 bases; unmatched junction nucleotides: 5. CDR1 and CDR2 from the germline V gene are LGHDT and YNNKEL (reference sequence).